The 5 T cell receptor beta chains presented below share a single source sample, sequenced in a study of CD4+ T cells in melanoma. The protocol was immunoSEQ multiplex PCR, while the TCRdb copy is restricted to in-frame clones and leaves out a portion. The sample holds around 130,000 clones, 80% to 95% seen once. Receptors originate from a human donor with melanoma.

In DNA form, the CDR3 reads TGTGCCAGCAGCCCCCTCGTCGGGGGGCTGGGTGGCTACACCTTC. Translated: CASSPLVGGLGGYTF. The J gene is TRBJ1-2, the V gene TRBV7-2; weak D call: TRBD1 (6 bases). V was pared by 5 bases and J by 7 bases, with 20 bases between. Germline V lookup: CDR1 SGHTA, CDR2 FQGNSA. The CDR3 loop spans 15 amino acids. The whole variable domain, remainder taken from reference TRBV7-2 and TRBJ1-2, is GAGVSQSPSNKVTEKGKDVELRCDPISGHTALYWYRQSLGQGLEFLIYFQGNSAPDKSGLPSDRFSAERTGGSVSTLTIQRTQQEDSAVYLCASSPLVGGLGGYTFGSGTRLTVV.

V is TRBV7-8 and J is TRBJ2-7; 8 nucleotides agree with TRBD2. The CDR3 has 15 residues. Germline CDR1 SGHVS, CDR2 FQNEAQ. V trimming: 4 bases; J trimming: 4 bases; junction bases outside the gene matches: 9. CDR3 nucleotides: TGTGCCAGCAGCTCGGCGGGGGGAGCCGAATACGAGCAGTACTTC. Translation: CASSSAGGAEYEQYF.

The V gene is TRBV2, the J gene TRBJ1-5; maybe TRBD1 (6 bases). CDR1 is SNHLY, CDR2 FYNNEI, per germline. Deletions cut 6 bases from V and 5 bases from J, with 17 bases between. This CDR3 region has 15 residues. CDR3 coding DNA: TGTGCCAGCAGCCGGACAGAGGCCCTTCATCAGCCCCAGCATTTT. Translated, it gives CASSRTEALHQPQHF.

The chain employs TRBV19 and TRBJ1-1, with 8 nucleotides matching TRBD1. This CDR3 comprises 15 residues. CDR1 is LNHDA, CDR2 SQIVND, per germline (reference sequence). The junction had 5 bases not matched to a gene; V was cut back by 1 base and J by 4 bases. Here the CDR3 reads CASSIGRQGSTEAFF. Written as DNA, the CDR3 is TGTGCCAGTAGTATAGGCCGACAGGGGAGCACTGAAGCTTTCTTT.

In its sample, this clone was seen once. J is TRBJ2-1 and V is TRBV5-1; 12 bases line up with TRBD2. The CDR3 covers 14 residues. Germline loops: CDR1 SGHRS, CDR2 YFSETQ. Losses at the gene ends were 4 bases for V and 7 bases for J; bases not matched to a gene: 3. The CDR3 region is CASSDGLAGNEQFF. The CDR3 region has the DNA TGCGCCAGCAGCGACGGACTAGCGGGGAATGAGCAGTTCTTC.